This T cell receptor beta chain was obtained from a study of siplizumab effects on memory and regulatory T cells. Overall study results and limits: Memory cells seemed less diverse than naive T cells, which seemed major alloresponse contributors. With siplizumab, Treg-derived clones averaged about 71% of mappable alloreactive CD4+ clones, versus around 28% in controls. Siplizumab significantly reduced alloreactive sequences traceable to unstimulated CD4+ memory cells.

Concerning this clone: What it binds is not known.

Trimming removed 5 bases at V and 6 bases at J, with 14 bases between. The CDR3 consists of 13 residues. Per germline, CDR1 MNHNS and CDR2 SASEGT. Sequencing used immunoSEQ multiplex PCR; TCRdb keeps in-frame clones, though not all of them. The data contain 90,000 to 95,000 clones, roughly 96% of them singletons. The study took a few donor pairs, and their unstimulated naive, memory, effector memory and TEMRA subsets were sequenced. Sequencing used naive CD4+ T cells sorted from blood. The chain carries TRBV6-1 and TRBJ2-7; D is perhaps TRBD2 (6 bases). The sequence was obtained from a human donor in good health. The CDR3 region has the DNA TGTGCCAGCAGTCCGAGGGTAGCGGTCGAGCAGTACTTC. Its protein is CASSPRVAVEQYF.